A selection of T cell receptor beta chains follows, all from one sample in a study of blood T cells in healthy people across ages. One entry per CDR3 protein results from TCRdb running MiXCR on the 5' RACE reads. The table lists more than 700,000 distinct CDR3 sequences, about 53% of them singletons, with about 42% in the top ten. The sequenced sample was blood. These receptors all stem from an elderly man in good health. The CDR3 runs from the conserved cysteine through the conserved F or W. A D gene is named only where the DNA matches it firmly. Size tells how often a clone was seen (once, few, many) or the class of an expanded clone, and some rows leave it out.

D	J	V	size	DNA	CDR3
-	TRBJ2-7	TRBV12-3/TRBV12-4	-	TGTGCCAGCAGTTTTGCAGGACTGTGGGAGCAGTACTTC	CASSFAGLWEQYF
TRBD2	TRBJ2-3	TRBV29-1	few	TGCAGCGCCGGGGGCGGGAGGGCCACAGATACGCAGTATTTT	CSAGGGRATDTQYF
-	TRBJ2-3	TRBV5-1	-	TGCGCCAGCAGCATGGGTGGCACAGCAGATACGCAGTATTTT	CASSMGGTADTQYF
-	TRBJ2-5	TRBV11-2	few	TGTGCCAGCAGCTTGGGAGTTCTCGAGTACTTC	CASSLGVLEYF
-	TRBJ2-1	TRBV29-1	-	TGCAGCGTTGCCGCCTTGCCCTACAATGAGCAGTTCTTC	CSVAALPYNEQFF
TRBD2	TRBJ2-3	TRBV6-5	-	TGTGCCAGCAGTTTTCGCCTCGGGGGGAGCACAGATACGCGGTATTTT	CASSFRLGGSTDTRYF
TRBD2	TRBJ2-7	TRBV12-3/TRBV12-4	-	TGTGCCAGCAGTCCGCGACTAGCGGGAGATAACGAGCAGTACTTC	CASSPRLAGDNEQYF
-	TRBJ1-4	TRBV7-9	-	TGTGCCAGCAGCTTAGTGGGGAGTGCAACTAATGAAAAACTGTTTTTT	CASSLVGSATNEKLFF
-	TRBJ2-1	TRBV9	once	TGTGCCAGCAGCTCCCCTAGCGTACTAGAGCAGTTCTTC	CASSSPSVLEQFF
TRBD2	TRBJ2-1	TRBV20-1	-	TGCAGTGCTACAAACCCTAGCGGGAGGGAGAATGAGCAGTTCTTC	CSATNPSGRENEQFF
-	TRBJ1-5	TRBV12-3/TRBV12-4	-	TGTGCCAGCAGTTTAGGCAGGGACAATCAGCCCCAGCATTTT	CASSLGRDNQPQHF
-	TRBJ2-1	TRBV20-1	-	TGCAGTGCTAGAGCGTGGGGGACTCTTGGAGATGAGCAGTTCTTC	CSARAWGTLGDEQFF
TRBD1	TRBJ1-2	TRBV24-1	few	TGTGCCACCAGTGACTCGGACAGGCGCTATGGCTACACCTTC	CATSDSDRRYGYTF
-	TRBJ2-5	TRBV24-1	-	TGTGCCACCAGTGATACAACTAGGACCCAGTACTTC	CATSDTTRTQYF
-	TRBJ1-1	TRBV5-1	-	TGCGCCAGCAGCCGCGGGGCCTCCGAGACTGAAGCTTTCTTT	CASSRGASETEAFF
-	TRBJ2-4	TRBV20-1	few	TGCAGTGCTAGCCCCAGGAGTGGGGCGGACATTCAGTACTTC	CSASPRSGADIQYF
-	TRBJ2-7	TRBV24-1	few	TGTGCCACCAGTGACCAGGGCTCCTACGAGCAGTACTTC	CATSDQGSYEQYF
-	TRBJ2-3	TRBV24-1	-	TGTGCCATTCTGACTAGCACAGATACGCAGTATTTT	CAILTSTDTQYF
-	TRBJ2-3	TRBV27	few	TGTGCCAGCAGTACGGTCGGATCGCACAGATACGCGTATTTT	CASSTVGSHRYAYF
-	TRBJ1-4	TRBV14	-	TGTGCCAGCAGCCCGTCGGGTTTAGAACTGTTTTTT	CASSPSGLELFF
-	TRBJ2-2	TRBV9	-	TGTGCCAGCAGCGTTTCAGCGAACACCGGGGAGCTGTTTTTT	CASSVSANTGELFF
TRBD2	TRBJ2-5	TRBV29-1	many	TGCAGCGGCACTAGCGGACAAGAGACCCAGTACTTC	CSGTSGQETQYF
TRBD2	TRBJ2-1	TRBV27	-	TGTGCCAGCAGTCAGGGACTAGCGGGAGTAAAGCAGTTCTTC	CASSQGLAGVKQFF
-	TRBJ2-7	TRBV3-1	few	TGTGCCAGCAGCCAAGTCGGGGCTCTCTACGAGCAGTACTTC	CASSQVGALYEQYF
-	TRBJ2-3	TRBV27	-	TGTGCCAGCAGTTCCGAGTCGGGAAGCACAGATACGCAGTATTTT	CASSSESGSTDTQYF
TRBD2	TRBJ2-7	TRBV20-1	few	TGCAGTGCTAGGGCCCGGGGAGGGAGCTCCTACGAGCAGTACTTC	CSARARGGSSYEQYF
-	TRBJ1-2	TRBV7-9	-	TGTGCCAGCAGCCCGCCTATCTATGGCTACACCTTC	CASSPPIYGYTF
-	TRBJ2-7	TRBV20-1	-	TGCAGTGTCTCCCAAGTGTCCCTTAGGGACTACGAGCAGTACTTC	CSVSQVSLRDYEQYF
-	TRBJ2-5	TRBV29-1	few	TGCAGCGGCTGCCCGGCTGACACTCAAGAGACCCAGTACTTC	CSGCPADTQETQYF
TRBD2	TRBJ2-7	TRBV9	few	TGTGCCAGCAGCGTAGCTGGGACTAGTTCCTACGAGCAGTACTTC	CASSVAGTSSYEQYF
-	TRBJ1-4	TRBV12-3/TRBV12-4	-	TGTGCCAGCAGTTCAGGGGCGCGGGCCCGCAATGAAAAACTGTTTTTT	CASSSGARARNEKLFF
TRBD2	TRBJ2-3	TRBV7-8	once	TGTGCCAGCAGCACCATTAGCGGGAGACGGCACAGATACGCGTATTTT	CASSTISGRRHRYAYF
-	TRBJ1-1	TRBV10-3	-	TGTGCCGCAGCAGGACATATGAACACTGAAGCTTTCTTT	CAAAGHMNTEAFF
-	TRBJ1-5	TRBV30	once	TGTGCCTGGAGTACACAAGTGGCCGGGCAGCCCCAGCATTTT	CAWSTQVAGQPQHF
-	TRBJ2-7	TRBV5-1	-	TGCGCCAGCAGCTCCCTTGCGGGCCCTCCCGACGAGCAGTACTTC	CASSSLAGPPDEQYF
TRBD1	TRBJ2-3	TRBV2	-	TGTGCCAGCAGTCAAGACAGGGGGCAAATAGATACGCAGTATTTT	CASSQDRGQIDTQYF
TRBD1	TRBJ1-6	TRBV10-3	-	TGTGCCATCAGTGAGGGGACAGGGGATTCACCCCTCCACTTT	CAISEGTGDSPLHF
-	TRBJ2-1	TRBV11-2	-	TGTGCCAGCAGCACCGGACTTCAGGTGAGGGAGCAGTTCTTC	CASSTGLQVREQFF
TRBD2	TRBJ2-1	TRBV6-6	-	TGTGCCAGCAGTAAAGGACTAGCGGACGATGAGCAGTTCTTC	CASSKGLADDEQFF
-	TRBJ1-5	TRBV2	few	TGTGCCAGCAGTGAAGACGCCGTCAATCAGCCCCAGCATTTT	CASSEDAVNQPQHF
TRBD1	TRBJ2-7	TRBV2	-	TGTGCCGACGAACCGGGACAGGGGGCTGTCGAGCAGTACTTC	CADEPGQGAVEQYF
-	TRBJ2-1	TRBV29-1	-	TGCAGCGTTTACAGGGTTTGGGAGCAGTTCTTC	CSVYRVWEQFF
-	TRBJ2-3	TRBV6-5	-	TGTGCCAGCAGCCCCTGGGAGCAGGGCACAGATACGCAGTATTTT	CASSPWEQGTDTQYF
-	TRBJ2-4	TRBV4-2	-	TGTGCCAGCAGCCAAGAACGGGGGGCGACCCTAGCCAAAAACATTCAGTACTTC	CASSQERGATLAKNIQYF
-	TRBJ2-3	TRBV9	-	TGTGCCAGCAGCGAGGGTGGCGATGCGCAGTATTTT	CASSEGGDAQYF
-	TRBJ2-1	TRBV6-2/TRBV6-3	few	TGTGCCAGCAGTTACGCGGACAATGAGCAGTTCTTC	CASSYADNEQFF
-	TRBJ2-7	TRBV10-3	-	TGTGCCATCAGTGACGTCAGAGCCTACGAGCAGTACTTC	CAISDVRAYEQYF
TRBD1	TRBJ1-1	TRBV2	-	TGTGCCAGCCACATCGACAGGGGCACTGAAGCTTTCTTT	CASHIDRGTEAFF
-	TRBJ2-1	TRBV3-1	once	TGTGCCAGCAGCCAGACGTGGGAGCAGTTCTTC	CASSQTWEQFF